The 19 T cell receptor beta chains given below trace back to one sample, sequenced in a study of post-analysis software for immune sequencing data. Unique molecular identifiers tagged the TCR beta cDNA libraries. TCRdb processed the PCR reads anew with MiXCR; each CDR3 protein has one entry. The repertoire holds about 400,000 distinct CDR3 sequences, with less than 40% as singletons. Findings and caveats of the study: The five TRBV segments detected at higher frequency in patients than in controls included TRBV5-6, TRBV5-1 and TRBV20-1.

These receptors have no identified antigens. The specimen was blood. The receptors shown here come from a girl aged 5-17 years with multiple sclerosis.

This clonotype has a handful of counts. V and J are TRBV20-1 and TRBJ2-1; 13 positions match TRBD2. CDR3 length equals 19 residues. CDR1 and CDR2 from the germline V gene are DFQATT and SNEGSKA (reference sequence). V was clipped by 2 bases and J by 0 bases; unmatched bases: 10. The DNA of the CDR3 is TGCAGTGCTAGACGGACTAGCGGGGGACTTATCAGCTCCTACAATGAGCAGTTCTTC. This codes for CSARRTSGGLISSYNEQFF.

This clonotype was observed a few times. This chain joins TRBV7-3 and TRBJ2-1, with TRBD2 matching over 7 bases. J was trimmed by 5 bases and V by 1 base; bases with no gene match: 5. This CDR3 has 15 amino acids. Per germline, CDR1 SGHTA and CDR2 FQGTGA. The CDR3 sequence is CASSLMGGSHNEQFF. The CDR3 region has the DNA TGTGCCAGCAGCTTAATGGGGGGGTCCCACAATGAGCAGTTCTTC.

To note about this clonotype: A much larger clone sits a single nucleotide away, making a read error possible. J is TRBJ2-3 and V is TRBV7-3; D perhaps matches TRBD2 (5 bases). The germline V gene encodes CDR1 SGHTA and CDR2 FQGTGA. The CDR3 has 15 residues. The CDR3 DNA sequence: TGTACCAGCAGCCTCGGTGGTAGCGCCACAGATACGCAGTATTTT. It specifies CTSSLGGSATDTQYF.

This clonotype was detected only a few times. V and J are TRBV6-5 and TRBJ2-7; 8 positions match TRBD1. The germline V gene has CDR1 MNHEY and CDR2 SVGAGI. The CDR3 spans 14 residues. The J segment lost 6 bases and the V segment lost 2 bases, leaving 6 bases of the junction unmatched. CDR3 amino acids: CASSYDRGVTEQYF. CDR3 nucleotides: TGTGCCAGCAGTTACGACAGGGGAGTAACCGAGCAGTACTTC.

This clonotype was picked up many times. CDR3 loop: CASSSPGNRNEQYF. In DNA form, the CDR3 reads TGTGCCAGCAGCTCCCCGGGGAACCGGAACGAGCAGTACTTC. The chain combines TRBV7-2 with TRBJ2-7; perhaps TRBD2 as D (5 bases). The CDR3 length is 14 residues. Germline V gives CDR1 SGHTA, CDR2 FQGNSA. The V end lost 4 bases, the J end lost 5 bases, and 15 bases lay between the germline ends.

Only a few counts were recorded for this clonotype. The chain couples TRBV6-2 or TRBV6-3 to TRBJ2-3; tentative D call: TRBD2 (5 bases). The germline V and J ends were trimmed by 4 bases and 6 bases, with 17 bases remaining between them. The CDR3 runs 15 residues. Germline V gene lookup returns CDR1 MNHEY and CDR2 SVGEGT. The CDR3 nucleotides read TGTGCCAGCAGTTCCGCATCGAGTCGAGGGGATACGCAGTATTTT. It translates to CASSSASSRGDTQYF.

This chain links TRBV24-1 with TRBJ1-2; 9 bases are a match to TRBD1. Germline loops: CDR1 KGHDR, CDR2 SFDVKD. This CDR3 is 17 amino acids long. V was clipped by 2 bases and J by 5 bases; unmatched bases: 11. CDR3 residues: CATSDSKYTGGSYGYTF. The CDR3 coding sequence is TGTGCCACCAGTGATTCGAAGTACACAGGGGGCTCGTATGGCTACACCTTC.

This clonotype was observed a handful of times. The gene calls are TRBV20-1 and TRBJ2-3; possible D gene TRBD2, 6 bases. The CDR3 is 14 residues long. Germline CDR1 reads DFQATT; CDR2 reads SNEGSKA (reference sequence). With 6 bases removed from V and 1 base from J, the gap between germline ends came to 14 bases. CDR3 protein: CSATEGLRTDTQYF. The CDR3 region has the DNA TGCAGTGCAACGGAGGGACTTCGCACAGATACGCAGTATTTT.

J is TRBJ1-2 and V is TRBV9; 7 positions match TRBD1. Germline CDR1 and CDR2: SGDLS and YYNGEE. The CDR3 runs to 14 residues. J was trimmed by 4 bases and V by 3 bases; bases with no gene match: 6. The CDR3 spells CASSAGQPIYGYTF. CDR3 DNA sequence: TGTGCCAGCAGCGCGGGACAGCCTATCTATGGCTACACCTTC.

The chain employs TRBV29-1 and TRBJ2-7; TRBD1 matches 10 bases. V lost 6 bases to trimming and J lost 4 bases; unmatched junction nucleotides: 9. The CDR3 extends over 14 amino acids. CDR1 SQVTM and CDR2 ANQGSEA come from the germline V gene. The CDR3 protein is CSVVAGTGAYEQYF. The CDR3 nucleotides read TGCAGCGTAGTCGCTGGGACAGGGGCTTACGAGCAGTACTTC.

The rearrangement uses TRBV27 and TRBJ2-6; perhaps TRBD2 as D (6 bases). The V end was cut by 8 bases, the J end by 2 bases, with 16 bases between. This CDR3 region has 16 residues. Per the germline V gene, CDR1 is MNHEY and CDR2 is SMNVEV (reference sequence). The CDR3 DNA reads as TGTGCCAGCTCAATGGAGGGGCCAGCTGGGGCCAACGTCCTGACTTTC. Amino acids: CASSMEGPAGANVLTF.

The chain is built from TRBV18 and TRBJ2-3; TRBD1 matches 8 bases. There are 16 residues in the CDR3. V lost 4 bases and J lost 5; bases outside the gene matches: 11. Germline V lookup: CDR1 KGHSH, CDR2 LQKENI. The CDR3 nucleotides are TGTGCCAGCTCACGGCGCTCGACAGGGGATGGAGATACGCAGTATTTT. Protein product: CASSRRSTGDGDTQYF.

This clonotype was picked up a small number of times. The CDR3 is CASRQTGTTEAFF. CDR3 DNA sequence: TGTGCCAGCAGACAAACAGGGACCACTGAAGCTTTCTTT. V usage is TRBV6-2 or TRBV6-3 and J usage is TRBJ1-1; D might be TRBD1 (6 bases). The V and J ends lost 6 bases and 4 bases respectively, with 12 bases between them. The CDR3 runs to 13 residues. Germline CDR1 is MNHEY and CDR2 is SVGEGT.

The rearrangement joins TRBV4-3 to TRBJ2-7; D gene uncertain. Germline V CDR1 and CDR2: LGHNA, YSLEER. Between the trimmed V and J ends, which lost 5 bases and 0 bases, there was a span of 14 bases. This CDR3 has 15 amino acids. Written as DNA, the CDR3 is TGCGCCAGCAGCGAGGAGAAAGTCAACTCCTACGAGCAGTACTTC. Protein product: CASSEEKVNSYEQYF.

This clonotype was observed a few times. The CDR3 DNA follows: TGCAGTGCTAGAGATTACCTCGGGACCTACGAGCAGTACTTC. The encoded protein is CSARDYLGTYEQYF. The rearrangement uses TRBV20-1 and TRBJ2-7, with D perhaps TRBD2 (5 bases). Germline CDR1 DFQATT, CDR2 SNEGSKA (reference sequence). V was trimmed by 0 bases and J by 2 bases, leaving 11 bases between them. The CDR3 spans 14 residues.

This chain joins TRBV7-2 and TRBJ2-1; D is perhaps TRBD1 (6 bases). CDR3 size: 14 residues. Germline V gene sequence: CDR1 SGHTA, CDR2 FQGNSA. V was clipped by 10 bases and J by 2 bases, with 15 bases between them. The CDR3 bases are TGTGCCACCCAAACCGGACAGCCCTACAATGAGCAGTTCTTC. Protein product: CATQTGQPYNEQFF. Drawing the rest from reference TRBV7-2 and TRBJ2-1, the complete variable domain is GAGVSQSPSNKVTEKGKDVELRCDPISGHTALYWYRQSLGQGLEFLIYFQGNSAPDKSGLPSDRFSAERTGGSVSTLTIQRTQQEDSAVYLCATQTGQPYNEQFFGPGTRLTVL.

The chain links TRBV3-1 to TRBJ1-1, with 7 bases that match TRBD1. J was trimmed by 12 bases and V by 6 bases; bases with no gene match: 16. The CDR3 spans 14 residues. CDR1 and CDR2 from the germline V gene are LGHDT and YNNKEL (reference sequence). CDR3 DNA: TGTGCCAGCAGTCTAACAGGGGCCCGGGACCTATCTTTCTTT. Translated: CASSLTGARDLSFF.

This clonotype was counted a few times. The chain employs TRBV24-1 and TRBJ2-1; 9 nucleotides line up with TRBD1. CDR1 and CDR2 (germline): KGHDR, SFDVKD. The CDR3 loop spans 16 amino acids. V lost 4 bases and J lost 7; bases outside the gene matches: 10. The CDR3 region has the DNA TGTGCCACCAGTGACCCCGCGGGACAGGGTTCGAATGAGCAGTTCTTC. This sequence encodes CATSDPAGQGSNEQFF.

V usage is TRBV7-3 and J usage is TRBJ1-1; D unresolved. Deletions cut 0 bases from V and 6 bases from J, with 8 bases between. The CDR3 totals 13 residues. Germline V gene sequence: CDR1 SGHTA, CDR2 FQGTGA. The DNA of the CDR3 is TGTGCCAGCAGCTTAACGCCGAGCGCTGAAGCTTTCTTT. Translation gives CASSLTPSAEAFF.